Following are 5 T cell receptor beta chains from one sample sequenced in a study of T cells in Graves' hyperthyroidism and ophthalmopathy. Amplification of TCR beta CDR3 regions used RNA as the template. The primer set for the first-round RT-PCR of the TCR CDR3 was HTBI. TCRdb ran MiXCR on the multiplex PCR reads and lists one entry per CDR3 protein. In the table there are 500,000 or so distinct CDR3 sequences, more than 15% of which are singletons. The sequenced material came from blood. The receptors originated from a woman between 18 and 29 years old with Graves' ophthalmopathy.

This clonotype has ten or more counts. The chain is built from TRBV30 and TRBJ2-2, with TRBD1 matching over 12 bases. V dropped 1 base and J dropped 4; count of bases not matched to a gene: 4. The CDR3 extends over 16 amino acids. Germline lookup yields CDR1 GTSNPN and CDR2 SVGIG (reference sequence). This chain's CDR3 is CAWSAGTGGSTGELFF. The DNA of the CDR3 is TGTGCCTGGAGTGCCGGGACAGGGGGCAGCACCGGGGAGCTGTTTTTT.

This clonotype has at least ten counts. The CDR3 reads CASSETGSQPQHF. The CDR3 DNA follows: TGTGCCAGCAGCGAGACAGGGTCTCAGCCCCAGCATTTT. This chain joins TRBV2 and TRBJ1-5, with 7 bases aligning to TRBD1. Germline CDR1 and CDR2: SNHLY and FYNNEI. After removal of 6 bases from V and 6 bases from J, the junction contained 5 bases not matched to a gene. The CDR3 length is 13 residues.

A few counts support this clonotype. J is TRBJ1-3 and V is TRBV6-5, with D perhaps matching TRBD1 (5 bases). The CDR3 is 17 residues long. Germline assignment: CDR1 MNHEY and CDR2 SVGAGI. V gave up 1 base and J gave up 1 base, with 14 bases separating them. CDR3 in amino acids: CASSYFSPRVSGNTIYF. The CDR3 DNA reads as TGTGCCAGCAGTTACTTTAGTCCCAGGGTTTCTGGAAACACCATATATTTT.

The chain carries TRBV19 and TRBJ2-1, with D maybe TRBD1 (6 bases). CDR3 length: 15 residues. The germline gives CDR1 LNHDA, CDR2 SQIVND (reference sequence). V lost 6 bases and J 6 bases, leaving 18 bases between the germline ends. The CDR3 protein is CASRAHGGTLNEQFF. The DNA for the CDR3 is TGTGCCAGTAGAGCCCATGGTGGGACACTCAATGAGCAGTTCTTC. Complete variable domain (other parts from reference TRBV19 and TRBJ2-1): DGGITQSPKYLFRKEGQNVTLSCEQNLNHDAMYWYRQDPGQGLRLIYYSQIVNDFQKGDIAEGYSVSREKKESFPLTVTSAQKNPTAFYLCASRAHGGTLNEQFFGPGTRLTVL.

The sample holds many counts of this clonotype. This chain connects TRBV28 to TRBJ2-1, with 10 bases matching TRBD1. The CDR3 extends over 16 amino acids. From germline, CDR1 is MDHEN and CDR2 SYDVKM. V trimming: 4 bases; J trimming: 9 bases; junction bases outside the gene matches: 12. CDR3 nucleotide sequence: TGTGCCAGCAGTTCAATAGGGGACAGGGGTGTGGGTGAGCAGTTCTTC. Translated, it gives CASSSIGDRGVGEQFF.